The 2 T cell receptor beta chains presented below share a single source sample, sequenced in a study of PD-1 blockade in classical Hodgkin lymphoma. The time point denotes: cycle 4 day 1 (C4D1), after less than seven weeks of nivolumab. All the patients suffered relapse after autologous stem cell transplantation, and brentuximab vedotin exposure differed. Measured with immunoSEQ multiplex PCR; TCRdb has only the in-frame clones, and not every one. Of 90,000 to 140,000 clones in the sample, more than 70% were seen once. This specimen consisted of peripheral blood mononuclear cells (PBMCs), obtained before the fourth cycle of nivolumab. Receptors were obtained from a human donor with classical Hodgkin lymphoma.

The chain carries TRBV4-1 and TRBJ2-3, with TRBD2 matching over 9 bases. The CDR3 has 16 residues. From germline, CDR1 is MGHRA and CDR2 YSYEKL. The J segment lost 2 bases and the V segment lost 8 bases, leaving 11 bases of the junction unmatched. The chain's CDR3 is CASAWPASGNTDTQYF. Here the CDR3 DNA reads TGCGCCAGCGCCTGGCCCGCTAGCGGGAACACAGATACGCAGTATTTT.

This chain uses TRBV11-2 with TRBJ2-5, with TRBD2 matching 8 bases. With V trimmed by 5 bases and J by 0 bases, 2 bases remained unmatched. The CDR3 has 14 residues. Germline V gene lookup returns CDR1 SGHAT and CDR2 FQNNGV. For the CDR3, the DNA is TGTGCCAGCAGCCCGGGGGGGTACCAAGAGACCCAGTACTTC. It specifies CASSPGGYQETQYF.